This TCR beta chain was captured by sequencing in a study of blood T cell repertoires in COVID-19. Overall study context: The analysed material was cDNA or gDNA that came from T cells, B-cell-depleted T cells, or PBMCs.

Only in-frame clones appear in the TCRdb table, and some are missing; sequencing was by immunoSEQ multiplex PCR. The sample includes about 200,000 clones, about nine tenths of them seen just once. V lost 6 bases and J lost 8; bases outside the gene matches: 6. Germline V gene lookup returns CDR1 SNHLY and CDR2 FYNNEI. There are 14 residues in the CDR3. This chain uses TRBV2 with TRBJ2-5, with TRBD2 matching 13 bases. The receptor comes from a woman aged 70 to 79 with acute or convalescent COVID-19. Sequenced input: peripheral blood. The CDR3 is CASRVGLAGATQYF. DNA for the CDR3: TGTGCCAGCAGAGTAGGACTAGCGGGGGCCACCCAGTACTTC.